These T cell receptor beta chains were read from a single sample in a study of beta chain features in type 1 diabetes. Assay: immunoSEQ multiplex PCR; the TCRdb copy retains only in-frame clones and omits some. The table lists 250,000 to 300,000 clones, approximately 8.1% of them singletons, with about 0.93% in the top ten. The sequenced material came from central memory CD4+ T cells from blood. These receptors were taken from a woman younger than 35 in good health. CDR3s include the opening cysteine and the closing phenylalanine or tryptophan. Each record gives: D gene, V gene, J gene, clone size, CDR3 protein, CDR3 DNA. A D gene is named only where the DNA matches it firmly. The size entry is marked missing in some rows and otherwise reads once, few, many or a size class.

.	TRBV7-9	TRBJ2-5	.	CASSLQGWGQETQYF	TGTGCCAGCAGCTTACAGGGGTGGGGGCAAGAGACCCAGTACTTC
.	TRBV11-2	TRBJ2-1	.	CASTEGGSYNEQFF	TGTGCCAGCACCGAAGGGGGCTCCTACAATGAGCAGTTCTTC
.	TRBV19	TRBJ1-1	many	CASRSGSALNTEAFF	TGTGCCAGTAGGTCGGGTTCCGCTCTGAACACTGAAGCTTTCTTT
TRBD2	TRBV7-9	TRBJ2-3	few	CASSLGLAKDTQYF	TGTGCCAGCAGCCTTGGACTAGCGAAAGATACGCAGTATTTT
.	TRBV18	TRBJ1-1	few	CASSPLKGTNTEAFF	TGTGCCAGCTCACCACTCAAAGGGACGAACACTGAAGCTTTCTTT
.	TRBV25-1	TRBJ2-5	few	CASKQGQETQYF	TGTGCCAGCAAGCAGGGGCAAGAGACCCAGTACTTC
TRBD1	TRBV30	TRBJ2-7	.	CAWSHKTGGADEQYF	TGTGCCTGGAGCCATAAAACAGGGGGCGCCGACGAGCAGTACTTC
TRBD1	TRBV28	TRBJ1-2	.	CASSPTGGHYGYTF	TGTGCCAGCAGCCCGACAGGGGGTCACTATGGCTACACCTTC
TRBD2	TRBV7-9	TRBJ2-3	.	CASSSWGLATDTQYF	TGTGCCAGCAGCTCTTGGGGACTAGCCACAGATACGCAGTATTTT
TRBD1	TRBV5-4	TRBJ2-1	.	CASSSGGDRSYNEQFF	TGTGCCAGCAGCTCAGGAGGGGACAGGTCCTACAATGAGCAGTTCTTC
.	TRBV7-8	TRBJ2-5	few	CASSLNTGRQETQYF	TGTGCCAGCAGCTTAAATACAGGGCGTCAAGAGACCCAGTACTTC
TRBD1	TRBV6-5	TRBJ2-2	.	CASSWDRDTGELFF	TGTGCCAGCAGTTGGGACAGAGACACCGGGGAGCTGTTTTTT
.	TRBV7-9	TRBJ1-6	few	CASSSGTESPLHF	TGTGCCAGCAGCTCAGGGACTGAATCACCCCTCCACTTT
.	TRBV5-1	TRBJ2-5	.	CASSYSGPQETQYF	TGCGCCAGCAGCTATTCGGGCCCCCAGGAGACCCAGTACTTC
.	TRBV2	TRBJ1-2	.	CASSDPSSNYGYTF	TGTGCCAGCAGTGATCCTTCCTCTAACTATGGCTACACCTTC
TRBD1	TRBV27	TRBJ2-2	few	CASTTRDRGNTGELFF	TGTGCCAGCACCACCCGGGACAGAGGAAACACCGGGGAGCTGTTTTTT
.	TRBV2	TRBJ2-3	many	CASSGADTQYF	TGTGCCAGCAGTGGCGCAGATACGCAGTATTTT
.	TRBV5-1	TRBJ2-5	.	CASSPGTVQETQYF	TGCGCCAGCAGCCCCGGGACGGTACAAGAGACCCAGTACTTC
TRBD1	TRBV7-2	TRBJ2-5	few	CASSVGQQETQYF	TGTGCCAGCAGCGTGGGACAGCAAGAGACCCAGTACTTC
TRBD1	TRBV14	TRBJ2-1	.	CASSHPQRDRSYNEQFF	TGTGCCAGCAGCCATCCACAACGGGACAGGTCCTACAATGAGCAGTTCTTC
TRBD2	TRBV5-1	TRBJ2-1	.	CASSLERGGRTYNEQFF	TGCGCCAGCAGCTTGGAAAGAGGCGGGAGGACCTACAATGAGCAGTTCTTC
TRBD2	TRBV11-3	TRBJ2-7	.	CASSLVLAGADEQYF	TGTGCCAGCAGCTTAGTACTAGCGGGAGCGGACGAGCAGTACTTC
.	TRBV28	TRBJ1-2	few	CAPEHANYGYTF	TGTGCCCCGGAGCACGCTAACTATGGCTACACCTTC